The TCR beta chain under discussion was sequenced for a study of PD-L1 blockade in urothelial cancer. General study results and limits: For durable-benefit patients, tumor-associated blood clones expanded more at 3 weeks.

Notes on this clone: The antigen is not known.

The assay was immunoSEQ multiplex PCR, and TCRdb's table has in-frame clones only and misses some. This sample carries around 69,000 clones, approximately 90% of them seen once, and the ten largest clones take about 0.87%. Specified time point: peripheral blood 6 weeks after treatment start. Peripheral blood mononuclear cells were collected from every patient before and during treatment, yielding between 1 and 8 samples per patient. The length of the CDR3 is 11 residues. Per the germline V gene, CDR1 is GTSNPN and CDR2 is SVGIG (reference sequence). The material was PBMCs, obtained around atezolizumab (anti-PD-L1) treatment. This chain links TRBV30 with TRBJ2-7, with 8 positions matching TRBD1. The receptor was derived from an elderly woman with urothelial cancer. The CDR3 spells CACGGQGRQYF. Written as DNA, the CDR3 is TGTGCGTGTGGCGGACAGGGCAGGCAGTACTTC.